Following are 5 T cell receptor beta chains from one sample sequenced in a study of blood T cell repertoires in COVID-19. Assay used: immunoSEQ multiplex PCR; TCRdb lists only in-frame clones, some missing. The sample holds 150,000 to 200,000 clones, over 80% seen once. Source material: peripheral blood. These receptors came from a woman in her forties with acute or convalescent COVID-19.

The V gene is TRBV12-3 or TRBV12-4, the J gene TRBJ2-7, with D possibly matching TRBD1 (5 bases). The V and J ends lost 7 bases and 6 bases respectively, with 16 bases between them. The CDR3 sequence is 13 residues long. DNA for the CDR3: TGTGCCAGCACCGTGAACTGGGGCTTCGAGCAGTACTTC. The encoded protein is CASTVNWGFEQYF.

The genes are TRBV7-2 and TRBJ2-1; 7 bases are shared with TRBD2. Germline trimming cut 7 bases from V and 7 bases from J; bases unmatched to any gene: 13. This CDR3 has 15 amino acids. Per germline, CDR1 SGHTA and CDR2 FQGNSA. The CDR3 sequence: CASTPGRATGNEQFF. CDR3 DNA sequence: TGTGCCAGCACCCCTGGGAGGGCCACGGGGAATGAGCAGTTCTTC.

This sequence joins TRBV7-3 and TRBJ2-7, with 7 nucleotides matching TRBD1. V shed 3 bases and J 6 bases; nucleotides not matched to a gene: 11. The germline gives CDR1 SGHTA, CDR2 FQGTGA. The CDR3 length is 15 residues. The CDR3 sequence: CASSFSGQVSLEQYF. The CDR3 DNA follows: TGTGCCAGCAGCTTCTCAGGACAGGTATCCCTCGAGCAGTACTTC.

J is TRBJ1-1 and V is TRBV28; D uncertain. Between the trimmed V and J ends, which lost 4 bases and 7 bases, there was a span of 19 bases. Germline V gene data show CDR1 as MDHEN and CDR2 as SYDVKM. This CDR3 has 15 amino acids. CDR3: CASSSLSAGIFEAFF. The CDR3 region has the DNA TGTGCCAGCAGTTCCCTCTCGGCAGGCATATTTGAAGCTTTCTTT.

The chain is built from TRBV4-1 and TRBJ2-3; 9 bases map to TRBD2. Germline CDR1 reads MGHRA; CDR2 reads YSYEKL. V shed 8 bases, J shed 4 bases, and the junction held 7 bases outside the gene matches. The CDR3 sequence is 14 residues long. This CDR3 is CASFSGSFSDTQYF. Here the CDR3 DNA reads TGCGCCAGCTTTAGCGGGAGTTTCTCAGATACGCAGTATTTT.